The 8 T cell receptor beta chains below come from one sample, sequenced in a study of cytomegalovirus exposure and HLA in healthy donors. Use of 60 Vbeta and 13 Jbeta primers characterized the PCR. Sequencing was performed with immunoSEQ multiplex PCR; in TCRdb, only in-frame clones are kept and a portion is missing. The sample has about 200,000 clones, 9.5% to 15% seen once. The specimen was PBMCs. The receptor source for this set is a man aged 45-65 years in good health and CMV-seropositive.

A few counts support this clone. The rearrangement joins TRBV4-3 to TRBJ2-1, with 9 nucleotides matching TRBD1. The ends lost 1 base at V and 6 bases at J; junction bases unmatched: 7. CDR1 and CDR2 (germline): LGHNA, YSLEER. There are 16 residues in the CDR3. CDR3 protein: CASSQVGTGSTNEQFF. Written as DNA, the CDR3 is TGCGCCAGCAGCCAAGTAGGGACAGGGAGCACCAATGAGCAGTTCTTC.

The J gene is TRBJ2-7, the V gene TRBV7-9; D is unclear. Germline values: CDR1 SEHNR, CDR2 FQNEAQ (reference sequence). This CDR3 is 16 amino acids long. Trimming stripped 5 bases from V and 0 bases from J, with 17 bases between. The CDR3 spells CASSKPGTTSSYEQYV. Written as DNA, the CDR3 is TGTGCCAGCAGCAAACCGGGTACTACGAGCTCCTACGAGCAGTACGTC.

The chain couples TRBV9 to TRBJ2-5; 7 bases fit TRBD2. CDR3 length: 14 amino acids. Germline V lookup: CDR1 SGDLS, CDR2 YYNGEE. V was clipped by 2 bases and J by 5 bases; unmatched bases: 6. Here the CDR3 reads CASSVGAGGETQYF. CDR3 bases: TGTGCCAGCAGCGTTGGGGCCGGGGGGGAGACCCAGTACTTC.

This chain joins TRBV30 and TRBJ1-4, with D tentatively TRBD1 (6 bases). V lost 5 bases and J 7 bases, leaving 14 bases between the germline ends. The germline V gene has CDR1 GTSNPN and CDR2 SVGIG (reference sequence). CDR3 length: 13 residues. The CDR3 protein is CAWENRDTEKLFF. CDR3 in DNA: TGTGCCTGGGAAAACCGGGACACTGAAAAACTGTTTTTT.

The chain employs TRBV7-3 and TRBJ2-5; 7 bases line up with TRBD2. Germline-derived CDR1 and CDR2 are SGHTA and FQGTGA. J gave up 3 bases and V 5 bases, and 6 bases lay outside the gene matches. The CDR3 contains 14 residues. CDR3 sequence reads: CASSRGRGEETQYF. In nucleotides, the CDR3 is TGTGCCAGCAGCCGAGGTCGGGGGGAAGAGACCCAGTACTTC.

This clone was detected a few times. The chain recombines TRBV7-9 with TRBJ2-7; D is possibly TRBD2 (5 bases). This CDR3 contains 14 residues. V lost 6 bases, J lost 2 bases, and 14 bases lay in between. Germline CDR1 SEHNR, CDR2 FQNEAQ (reference sequence). CDR3 in amino acids: CASSYFGSPYEQYF. The CDR3 DNA reads as TGTGCCAGCAGTTACTTTGGGAGTCCCTACGAGCAGTACTTC. Complete variable domain (other parts from reference TRBV7-9 and TRBJ2-7): DTGVSQNPRHKITKRGQNVTFRCDPISEHNRLYWYRQTLGQGPEFLTYFQNEAQLEKSRLLSDRFSAERPKGSFSTLEIQRTEQGDSAMYLCASSYFGSPYEQYFGPGTRLTVT.

This clone showed up just a few times. J is TRBJ1-4 and V is TRBV28; 8 bases agree with TRBD1. V shed 5 bases and J 6 bases; nucleotides not matched to a gene: 5. This CDR3 has 14 residues. Per germline, CDR1 MDHEN and CDR2 SYDVKM. In nucleotides, the CDR3 is TGTGCCAGCAGTCTGGACAGGGTTGATGAAAAACTGTTTTTT. It is translated as CASSLDRVDEKLFF.

This sequence joins TRBV18 and TRBJ1-2; D is undetermined. Germline assignment: CDR1 KGHSH and CDR2 LQKENI. Trimming stripped 1 base from V and 5 bases from J, with 8 bases between. The CDR3 loop spans 13 amino acids. The CDR3 is CASSPRSLYGYTF. Here the CDR3 DNA reads TGTGCCAGCTCACCACGGTCACTGTATGGCTACACCTTC.